This record looks at one T cell receptor (beta chain) sequence and its context. The antigen is not known. This entry comes from a study of cytomegalovirus exposure and HLA in healthy donors. For the study at large: In a later analysis, the roughly 130 validation repertoires were reported to have used the same platform as the 600 to 700 first-cohort repertoires.

TCRdb's table, derived via immunoSEQ multiplex PCR, lists solely in-frame clones and lacks some. The sample yields fewer than 200,000 clones, about 85% seen once. Germline lookup yields CDR1 SEHNR and CDR2 FQNEAQ (reference sequence). CDR3 length: 15 residues. Between the trimmed V and J ends, which lost 5 bases and 3 bases, there was a span of 13 bases. The donors were members of the validation cohort comprising over 90 subjects, separate from the roughly 730-subject first cohort. Study results and caveats: The authors enumerated over 150 TCR beta chains as linked to cytomegalovirus. Most sequenced TCRs were rare (though some public TCRs occurred in many donors).

The chain recombines TRBV7-9 with TRBJ2-2; D is undetermined. This TCR was recovered from a man aged 18 to 29 in good health and CMV-seropositive. Sequencing was carried out using PBMCs. In DNA form, the CDR3 reads TGTGCCAGCAGCGGCCTACAGAGCCACACCGGGGAGCTGTTTTTT. It translates to CASSGLQSHTGELFF.